A single T cell receptor (beta chain) is shown here with its context. Its specificity is not known. The sample is drawn from a study of shared clonotypes between healthy human individuals. Overall study context: Two women and a few men aged 18 to 49 made up the donors. Overall study results and limits: A handful of donors held approximately 5% of naive CD4 clonotypes in common.

A 200 ng quantity of DNA, 30,000 to 35,000 T cell genomes, went into the sorted-subset replicate PCRs. The assay was immunoSEQ multiplex PCR, and TCRdb's table has in-frame clones only and misses some. The sample has 2 million to 2.5 million clones, about 90% seen once. V lost 5 bases, J lost 6 bases, and 14 bases lay in between. Germline V lookup: CDR1 SGHTA, CDR2 FQGNSA. The CDR3 length is 13 residues. This sequence was found in a man between 18 and 35 years old in good health. Some clones in this sample may be carry-over from other donors' samples. The sequencing input was naive CD4+ T cells from PBMCs. Indicated subset: CD45RA+ positively selected. The chain links TRBV7-2 to TRBJ2-7; D tentatively fits TRBD1 or TRBD2 (5 bases each). In DNA, the CDR3 is TGTGCCAGCAGCCGAATACCAGGGACCGAGCAGTACTTC. Translation gives CASSRIPGTEQYF.